These 25 T cell receptor beta chains were sequenced from one sample in a study of molecular identifiers for immune sequencing clone quantification (dated by TCRdb to 2016 to 2019). The library came from PCR. TCRdb lists the instrument as NextSeq 500. TCRdb reworked the public reads: Q25 trimming with fastp, MiXCR clone assembly, productive beta chains retained. Every entry covers one CDR3 protein and lists the most common genes and DNA from its rows. The sample table holds over 70,000 distinct CDR3 sequences, of which more than 20% were seen once. Of the sample, about 0.8% falls within the top ten clones. The sequenced sample was naive CD8+ T cells from blood, with Jurkat cell RNA spiked in. The cell subset or site label on this specimen signifies: FACS-sorted CD8+CD4-CCR7+CD45RA+ naive T cells. These receptors originate from a human donor in good health. Some libraries in this study had Jurkat cell RNA spiked in.

This clonotype was seen repeatedly, ten times or more. The rearrangement joins TRBV4-3 to TRBJ2-5; D remains unclear. Trimming pared 0 bases from V and 1 base from J, leaving 6 bases between. Germline-derived CDR1 and CDR2 are LGHNA and YSLEER. CDR3 length: 14 residues. For the CDR3, the DNA is TGCGCCAGCAGCCAAGACCTTGTCCAAGAGACCCAGTACTTC. Translated: CASSQDLVQETQYF.

This clonotype occurred many times. This CDR3 is CASSVRDGDTQYF. DNA of the CDR3: TGTGCCAGCAGCGTCCGGGACGGAGATACGCAGTATTTT. The V gene is TRBV7-9, the J gene TRBJ2-3, with D possibly being TRBD1 or TRBD2 (5 bases each). From germline, CDR1 is SEHNR and CDR2 FQNEAQ (reference sequence). This CDR3 contains 13 residues. With 5 bases removed from V and 5 bases from J, the gap between germline ends came to 11 bases. The variable domain in full, with the rest retrieved from reference TRBV7-9 and TRBJ2-3, is DTGVSQNPRHKITKRGQNVTFRCDPISEHNRLYWYRQTLGQGPEFLTYFQNEAQLEKSRLLSDRFSAERPKGSFSTLEIQRTEQGDSAMYLCASSVRDGDTQYFGPGTRLTVL.

This clonotype appeared a few times. CDR3 DNA: TGTGCCAGCACCCCATACCCCGGGACACAGGGAGAGTATAGCAATCAGCCCCAGCATTTT. Translation gives CASTPYPGTQGEYSNQPQHF. V usage is TRBV6-2 or TRBV6-3 and J usage is TRBJ1-5; D is possibly TRBD1 (6 bases). CDR1 is MNHEY, CDR2 SVGEGT, per germline. The CDR3 loop spans 20 amino acids. V shed 7 bases and J shed 0 bases, with 28 bases lying between them.

This clonotype has only a few counts. The chain employs TRBV29-1 and TRBJ1-2, with 9 bases lining up with TRBD1. CDR3 size: 15 residues. The V segment lost 3 bases and the J segment 4 bases; nucleotides outside the gene matches: 9. Germline V gives CDR1 SQVTM, CDR2 ANQGSEA. The chain's CDR3 is CSVEGQGKHIYGYTF. The DNA for the CDR3 is TGCAGCGTTGAGGGACAGGGAAAACACATCTATGGCTACACCTTC.

This clonotype was seen many times. This chain joins TRBV5-1 and TRBJ2-5; D not certain. CDR1 and CDR2 from the germline V gene are SGHRS and YFSETQ. The ends were cut back, 0 bases at V and 0 bases at J, with 6 bases in the middle. The CDR3 covers 14 residues. The CDR3 DNA is TGCGCCAGCAGCTTGGATGGTTACCAAGAGACCCAGTACTTC. It yields the protein CASSLDGYQETQYF. The full variable domain, completed using reference TRBV5-1 and TRBJ2-5, is KAGVTQTPRYLIKTRGQQVTLSCSPISGHRSVSWYQQTPGQGLQFLFEYFSETQRNKGNFPGRFSGRQFSNSRSEMNVSTLELGDSALYLCASSLDGYQETQYFGPGTRLLVL.

This clonotype was detected ten times or more. This sequence joins TRBV4-1 and TRBJ2-3; TRBD1 aligns across 9 bases. Germline V gene sequence: CDR1 MGHRA, CDR2 YSYEKL. CDR3 length equals 15 residues. Trimming cost V 2 bases and J 8 bases; bases outside gene matches: 8. The CDR3 DNA follows: TGCGCCAGCAGCCAACTACCGGGACAGGGAGGTACGCAGTATTTT. It translates to CASSQLPGQGGTQYF.

This clonotype was seen at least ten times. Here the CDR3 reads CASSESLWDEQYF. In DNA, the CDR3 is TGTGCCAGCAGTGAAAGTCTGTGGGACGAGCAGTACTTC. The V call is TRBV25-1, the J call TRBJ2-7; D is undetermined. CDR3 length: 13 residues. Between the trimmed V and J ends, which lost 2 bases and 5 bases, there was a span of 10 bases. CDR1 and CDR2 (germline): MGHDK, SYGVNS.

This clonotype appeared many times. V is TRBV20-1 and J is TRBJ2-1; TRBD1 agrees at 8 bases. This CDR3 spans 14 amino acids. Germline CDR1 DFQATT, CDR2 SNEGSKA (reference sequence). CDR3 residues: CSQTGTGWGNEQFF. In nucleotides, the CDR3 is TGCAGCCAAACAGGGACAGGCTGGGGGAATGAGCAGTTCTTC.

This clonotype was seen repeatedly, ten times or more. This chain links TRBV24-1 with TRBJ1-5, with D unclear. The CDR3 is made up of 15 amino acids. CDR1 KGHDR and CDR2 SFDVKD come from the germline V gene. V was pared by 4 bases and J by 1 base, with 10 bases between. DNA for the CDR3: TGTGCCACCAGTGAAGCAGACCGGAGCAATCAGCCCCAGCATTTT. Amino acid sequence: CATSEADRSNQPQHF.

This chain connects TRBV29-1 to TRBJ2-3; D is tentatively TRBD1 or TRBD2 (5 bases each). The CDR3 is 13 residues long. The V and J ends lost 4 bases and 5 bases respectively, with 13 bases between them. Germline V gives CDR1 SQVTM, CDR2 ANQGSEA. The CDR3 spells CSVGDGQVDTQYF. CDR3 sequence (DNA): TGCAGCGTTGGGGACGGACAAGTAGATACGCAGTATTTT.

Ten or more counts support this clonotype. The chain joins TRBV4-2 to TRBJ2-5; no firm D call. CDR3 length: 13 amino acids. Germline values: CDR1 LGHNA, CDR2 YNFKEQ. The V and J ends lost 0 bases and 2 bases respectively, with 4 bases between them. The CDR3 here is CASSQESQETQYF. The CDR3 DNA sequence: TGTGCCAGCAGCCAAGAGTCGCAAGAGACCCAGTACTTC.

This chain joins TRBV30 and TRBJ2-1; 7 nucleotides match TRBD2. The germline gives CDR1 GTSNPN, CDR2 SVGIG (reference sequence). This CDR3 comprises 14 residues. Trimming at V came to 4 bases and at J to 2 bases, leaving 5 bases not matched to a gene. The CDR3 DNA reads as TGTGCCTGGACGGCTAGCGGAACCTACAATGAGCAGTTCTTC. Encoded protein: CAWTASGTYNEQFF.

This rearrangement joins TRBV7-3 to TRBJ2-5, with 9 bases aligning to TRBD2. The V and J ends lost 6 bases and 8 bases, in that order; junction bases with no gene match: 7. In germline, CDR1 is SGHTA, CDR2 FQGTGA. The CDR3 extends over 13 amino acids. The CDR3 nucleotides are TGTGCCAGCAGATATAGCGGGAGCGCAACCCAGTACTTC. Its protein product is CASRYSGSATQYF. The full variable domain, its missing parts supplied by reference TRBV7-3 and TRBJ2-5, is GAGVSQTPSNKVTEKGKYVELRCDPISGHTALYWYRQSLGQGPEFLIYFQGTGAADDSGLPNDRFFAVRPEGSVSTLKIQRTERGDSAVYLCASRYSGSATQYFGPGTRLLVL.

The V gene is TRBV27, the J gene TRBJ2-7; 7 bases fit TRBD2. The CDR3 totals 15 residues. From germline, CDR1 is MNHEY and CDR2 SMNVEV (reference sequence). Losses at the gene ends were 5 bases for V and 2 bases for J; bases not matched to a gene: 9. CDR3 DNA sequence: TGTGCCAGCAGTGTCAGCGGGGCCCCCGCCTACGAGCAGTACTTC. Translated, it gives CASSVSGAPAYEQYF.

This clonotype was counted many times. J is TRBJ1-1 and V is TRBV6-6; D is unclear. The germline CDR1 and CDR2 sequences are MNHNY and SVGAGI (reference sequence). This CDR3 is 12 amino acids long. V was clipped by 6 bases and J by 3 bases, with 8 bases between them. This CDR3 reads CASRDVDTEAFF. The CDR3 DNA sequence: TGTGCCAGCAGGGACGTTGACACTGAAGCTTTCTTT.

This clonotype was found many times. The CDR3 protein is CASSFDTNGGETQYF. Written as DNA, the CDR3 is TGCGCCAGCAGCTTCGACACTAACGGGGGAGAGACCCAGTACTTC. This chain uses TRBV5-1 with TRBJ2-5; D perhaps matches TRBD2 (6 bases). Germline V gene sequence: CDR1 SGHRS, CDR2 YFSETQ. Trimming stripped 2 bases from V and 4 bases from J, with 15 bases between. The CDR3 length is 15 residues.

This clonotype was detected many times. The rearrangement uses TRBV19 and TRBJ1-1, with TRBD1 as a possible D gene (6 bases). Looked up from germline, CDR1 is LNHDA and CDR2 is SQIVND (reference sequence). V shed 3 bases and J shed 5 bases, with 13 bases lying between them. The CDR3 loop spans 14 amino acids. The CDR3 loop is CASSIGGQGTEAFF. The CDR3 DNA is TGTGCCAGTAGTATTGGGGGCCAGGGGACTGAAGCTTTCTTT.

Concerning this clonotype itself: A read error may explain this, as a much larger clone is one base away. A read error is likely, as this CDR3 ends without the conserved phenylalanine or tryptophan. The chain recombines TRBV30 with TRBJ2-1, with D tentatively TRBD1 (6 bases). The CDR3 is made up of 13 amino acids. The V end lost 2 bases, the J end lost 8 bases, and 13 bases lay between the germline ends. Germline CDR1 and CDR2: GTSNPN and SVGIG (reference sequence). CDR3 loop: CAWSSAQGYEQFL. CDR3 DNA sequence: TGTGCCTGGAGTTCAGCGCAGGGGTATGAGCAGTTCCTC.

The count of this clonotype is one. A much more abundant neighbour one base away suggests this may be a read error. J is TRBJ2-7 and V is TRBV28, with 9 positions matching TRBD1. Per germline, CDR1 MDHEN and CDR2 SYDVKM. The CDR3 consists of 14 residues. V lost 4 bases to trimming and J lost 4 bases; unmatched junction nucleotides: 5. The CDR3 region is CASSSHRGHYEQYF. The CDR3 coding sequence is TGTGCCAGCAGTTCGCACAGGGGGCATTACGAGCAGTACTTC.

This clonotype was counted many times. The chain links TRBV19 to TRBJ2-7; 7 nucleotides align to TRBD2. In germline, CDR1 is LNHDA, CDR2 SQIVND (reference sequence). V dropped 3 bases and J dropped 2; count of bases not matched to a gene: 4. The CDR3 spans 14 residues. The CDR3 bases are TGTGCCAGTAGTATCGGACGGGGGGCCTACGAGCAGTACTTC. Translating it yields CASSIGRGAYEQYF.

This clonotype appeared once. A much larger clone is a single base away; this may be a read error. The chain joins TRBV27 to TRBJ2-7; TRBD1 matches 11 bases. Germline lookup yields CDR1 MNHEY and CDR2 SMNVEV (reference sequence). This CDR3 has 14 residues. The J segment lost 3 bases and the V segment lost 8 bases, leaving 6 bases of the junction unmatched. CDR3 bases: TGTGCCAGCGGTCTGGGACAGGGGGGCTACGAGCAGTACTTC. This gives the protein CASGLGQGGYEQYF.

The rearrangement joins TRBV6-5 to TRBJ2-7; D gene uncertain. V was shortened by 5 bases and J by 1 base, with 12 bases between the two germline ends. CDR1 and CDR2 (germline): MNHEY, SVGAGI. The CDR3 consists of 14 residues. CDR3 sequence (DNA): TGTGCCAGCAGTGTCGGGTTGGGATCCTACGAGCAGTACTTC. Translated, it gives CASSVGLGSYEQYF.

This clonotype was found many times. The chain employs TRBV19 and TRBJ2-7; D might be TRBD1 or TRBD2, each matching 7 bases. Germline CDR1 is LNHDA and CDR2 is SQIVND (reference sequence). The CDR3 is 15 residues long. V was trimmed by 5 bases and J by 3 bases, leaving 17 bases between them. CDR3 nucleotides: TGTGCCAGTAGTCCTTACGCAGGGGGGGACTACGAGCAGTACTTC. Translating gives CASSPYAGGDYEQYF.

The chain employs TRBV11-2 and TRBJ2-1, with unresolved D. Germline CDR1 is SGHAT and CDR2 is FQNNGV. The CDR3 is 16 amino acids. The V and J ends lost 2 bases and 1 base respectively, with 12 bases between them. The CDR3 DNA is TGTGCCAGCAGCTTATTTCTGGCGACATCCTACAATGAGCAGTTCTTC. This sequence encodes CASSLFLATSYNEQFF.

This clonotype was recorded at least ten times. V usage is TRBV4-1 and J usage is TRBJ1-1; D call uncertain. CDR1 and CDR2 from the germline V gene are MGHRA and YSYEKL. V was trimmed by 4 bases and J by 6 bases, leaving 12 bases between them. This CDR3 contains 13 residues. The CDR3 nucleotides are TGCGCCAGCAGCCCCCGGGCGGAGCCTGAAGCTTTCTTT. Amino acid sequence: CASSPRAEPEAFF.